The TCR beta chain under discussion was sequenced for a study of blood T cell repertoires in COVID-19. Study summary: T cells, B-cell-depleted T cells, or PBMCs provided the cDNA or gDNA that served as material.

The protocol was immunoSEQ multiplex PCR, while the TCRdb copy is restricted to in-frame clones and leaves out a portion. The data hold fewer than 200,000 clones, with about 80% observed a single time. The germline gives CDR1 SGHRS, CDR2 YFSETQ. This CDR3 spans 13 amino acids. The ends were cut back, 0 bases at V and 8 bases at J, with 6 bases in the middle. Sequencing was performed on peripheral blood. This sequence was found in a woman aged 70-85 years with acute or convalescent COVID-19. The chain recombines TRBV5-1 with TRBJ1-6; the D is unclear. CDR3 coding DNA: TGCGCCAGCAGCTTGGGCGGGGATTCACCCCTCCACTTT. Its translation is CASSLGGDSPLHF.